This T cell receptor (beta chain) originates from a study of Graves' ophthalmopathy and Graves' hyperthyroidism. The CDR3 runs to 17 residues. V trimming: 3 bases; J trimming: 0 bases; junction bases outside the gene matches: 8. Germline V CDR1 and CDR2: SQVTM, ANQGSEA. From RNA, the CDR3 regions of TCR beta chains were amplified and sequenced. Following a first-round RT-PCR that used HTBI primers, a second-round multiplex PCR was carried out. TCRdb reprocessed the multiplex PCR reads via MiXCR and lists one record per CDR3 protein. This sample carries 650,000 to 800,000 distinct CDR3 sequences, roughly 39% of them seen once, and the ten largest clones take roughly 3%.

This clonotype originated in an adult man with Graves' ophthalmopathy. The sequencing input was peripheral blood. The gene calls are TRBV29-1 and TRBJ1-3; 10 bases are a match to TRBD1. The CDR3 is CSVDASGDRGSGNTIYF. The CDR3 DNA follows: TGCAGCGTTGATGCAAGCGGGGACAGGGGCTCTGGAAACACCATATATTTT.